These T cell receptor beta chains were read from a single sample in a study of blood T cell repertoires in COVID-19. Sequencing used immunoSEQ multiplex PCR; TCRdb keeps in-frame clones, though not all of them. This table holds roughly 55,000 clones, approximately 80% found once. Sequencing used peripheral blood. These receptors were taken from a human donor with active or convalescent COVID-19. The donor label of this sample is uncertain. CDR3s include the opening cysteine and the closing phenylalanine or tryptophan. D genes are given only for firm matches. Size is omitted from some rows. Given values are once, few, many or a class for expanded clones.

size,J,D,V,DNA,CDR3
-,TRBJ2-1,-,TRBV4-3,TGCGCCAGCAGCCAAGTTTACAGAGACAATGAGCAGTTCTTC,CASSQVYRDNEQFF
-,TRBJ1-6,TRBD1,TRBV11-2,TGTGCCAGCAGCTTAGATCAGGCAGGGGGGTCACCCCTCCACTTT,CASSLDQAGGSPLHF
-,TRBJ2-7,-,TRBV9,TGTGCCAGCAGCGTAGAGATAGCGGACACCTACGAGCAGTACTTC,CASSVEIADTYEQYF
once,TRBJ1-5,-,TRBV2,TGTGCCAGCAGCCTTACAGGGAGAAATCAGCCCCAGCATTTT,CASSLTGRNQPQHF
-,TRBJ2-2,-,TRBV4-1,TGCGCCAGCAGCCAAGAGGCCAGGGAGGACACCGGGGAGCTGTTTTTT,CASSQEAREDTGELFF
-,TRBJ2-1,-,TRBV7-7,TGTGCCAGCAGCCCCCGACCTGACTGGTCCTACAATGAGCAGTTCTTC,CASSPRPDWSYNEQFF
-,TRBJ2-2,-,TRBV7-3,TGTGCCAGCAGCCCCCCCAACGGCGGGGAGCTGTTTTTT,CASSPPNGGELFF
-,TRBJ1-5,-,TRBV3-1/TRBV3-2,TGTGCCAGCAGCCAACGGGGTGGCAATCAGCCCCAGCATTTT,CASSQRGGNQPQHF
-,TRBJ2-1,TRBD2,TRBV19,TGTGCCAGTAGTCCACGTTCAGCGGGAGGGAGCTCCTACAATGAGCAGTTCTTC,CASSPRSAGGSSYNEQFF
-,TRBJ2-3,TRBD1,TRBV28,TGTGCCAGCAGTTTGAACAGGGGGTACGCAGATACGCAGTATTTT,CASSLNRGYADTQYF
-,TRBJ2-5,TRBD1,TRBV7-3,TGTGCCAGCAGCCGGGACAGCAACCAAGAGACCCAGTACTTC,CASSRDSNQETQYF
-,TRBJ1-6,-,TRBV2,TGTGCCAGCACTCCCAGGGTGGGAATCTATAATTCACCCCTCCACTTT,CASTPRVGIYNSPLHF
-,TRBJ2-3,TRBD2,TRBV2,TGTGCCAGCAGTGGGAGGAGGGCTAGCGGGACGGATACGCAGTATTTT,CASSGRRASGTDTQYF
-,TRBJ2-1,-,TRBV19,TGTGCCAGTAGTATAGTGGACAGTCCTACTCCTTACAATGAGCAGTTCTTC,CASSIVDSPTPYNEQFF
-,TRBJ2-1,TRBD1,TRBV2,TGTGCCAGCCCTCTGGGACAGGGTGATAATGAGCAGTTCTTC,CASPLGQGDNEQFF
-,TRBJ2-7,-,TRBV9,TGTGCCAGCAGCTCCACAGGGAATTTTCCCTACGAGCAGTACTTC,CASSSTGNFPYEQYF
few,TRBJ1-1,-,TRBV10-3,TGTGCCATCAGTGGAGAGGGGACACGAGCTTTCTTT,CAISGEGTRAFF
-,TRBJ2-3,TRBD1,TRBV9,TGTGCCAGCGGACTCGGGACAGGGGGCGAAGCAGATACGCAGTATTTT,CASGLGTGGEADTQYF
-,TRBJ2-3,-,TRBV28,TGTGCCACCAGAGCGGGTACTAGCACAGATACGCAGTATTTT,CATRAGTSTDTQYF
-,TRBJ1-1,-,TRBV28,TGTGCCAGCACAATTCCGGGGGGAAACTCCAACACTGAAGCTTTCTTT,CASTIPGGNSNTEAFF
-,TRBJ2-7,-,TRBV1,TGCACCAGCACCAGCGGACTAGCGGGAGAGGGATTCTACGAGCAGTACTTC,CTSTSGLAGEGFYEQYF
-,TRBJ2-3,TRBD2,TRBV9,TGTGCCAGCAGCGTAGAGAAAGGGACTAGCGGGAGGGGCACAGATACGCAGTATTTT,CASSVEKGTSGRGTDTQYF
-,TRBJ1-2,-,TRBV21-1,TGTGCCAGCAGCAAAGAAAGAGCTGGCTACACCTTC,CASSKERAGYTF
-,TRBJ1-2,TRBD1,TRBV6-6,TGTGCCGTATGGGACAGGGGGTTAGCTAACTATGGCTACACCTTC,CAVWDRGLANYGYTF
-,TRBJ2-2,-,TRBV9,TGTGCCAGCAGCGTTCGGGGGGCCCTGTCCGGGGAGCTGTTTTTT,CASSVRGALSGELFF
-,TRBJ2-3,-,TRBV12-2,TGTGCAAGTCGCTTAGATGGTAGCGGGAGAGGGAGATACACAGATACGCAGTATTTT,CASRLDGSGRGRYTDTQYF
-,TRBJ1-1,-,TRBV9,TGTGCCAGCAGCGTAGCCGTGGGGTCCGGGGCTGAAGCTTTCTTT,CASSVAVGSGAEAFF
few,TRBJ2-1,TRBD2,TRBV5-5,TGTGCCAGCAACCCCGAGTCCGTACTAGCGGGAGGCCTTGAGCAGTTCTTC,CASNPESVLAGGLEQFF
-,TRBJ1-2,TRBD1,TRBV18,TGTGCCAGCTCACGGACAGGTTCCTATGGCTACACCTTC,CASSRTGSYGYTF
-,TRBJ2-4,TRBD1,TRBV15,TGTGCCACCAGCAGAGGACAGGGTATAGCCAAAAACATTCAGTACTTC,CATSRGQGIAKNIQYF
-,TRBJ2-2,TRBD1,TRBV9,TGTGCCAGCAGCGCCCCCGGGACAGGGAGCACCGGGGAGCTGTTTTTT,CASSAPGTGSTGELFF
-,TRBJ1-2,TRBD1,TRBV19,TGTGCCAGTAGCCCTCCAAGACAGGGCATAGACCATGGCTACACCTTC,CASSPPRQGIDHGYTF
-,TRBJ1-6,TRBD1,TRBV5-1,TGCGCCAGCAGACCCGGGACAGGGGTATTAGGGAATAATTCACCCCTCCACTTT,CASRPGTGVLGNNSPLHF
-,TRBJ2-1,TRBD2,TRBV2,TGTGCCAGCAGTGGGACTAGCGGGAGGGTGGAGCAGTTCTTC,CASSGTSGRVEQFF
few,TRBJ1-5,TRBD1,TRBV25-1,TGTGCCAGCAGGGACAGGGACAATCAGCCCCAGCATTTT,CASRDRDNQPQHF
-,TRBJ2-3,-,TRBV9,TGTGCCAGCAGCCCCCGGGGGACTAGCACAGATACGCAGTATTTT,CASSPRGTSTDTQYF
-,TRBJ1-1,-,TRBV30,TGTGCCTGGAGTGTAGGTGGGCCTGAAGCTTTCTTT,CAWSVGGPEAFF
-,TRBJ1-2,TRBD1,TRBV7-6,TGTGCCAGCAGCCCGGGTGGGACAGCTTCTAACTATGGCTACACCTTC,CASSPGGTASNYGYTF
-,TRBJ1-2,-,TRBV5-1,TGCGCCAGCAGCTTGGGACAGAACTATGGCTACACCTTC,CASSLGQNYGYTF
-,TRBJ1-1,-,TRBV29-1,TGCAGCGTTGAAGACCAGGGGTTTTTGGCTTTCTTT,CSVEDQGFLAFF
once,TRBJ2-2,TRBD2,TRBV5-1,TGCGCCAGCAGCTTGTTACTAGCGCAACCGAACACCGGGGAGCTGTTTTTT,CASSLLLAQPNTGELFF
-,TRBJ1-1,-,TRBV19,TGTGCCAGTAGTATAGAGTACAGGCCCGAAGCTTTCTTT,CASSIEYRPEAFF
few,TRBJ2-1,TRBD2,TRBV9,TGTGCCAGCAGCGTACCAGCGGGAGCGACCTACAATGAGCAGTTCTTC,CASSVPAGATYNEQFF
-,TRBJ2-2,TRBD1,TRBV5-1,TGCGCCAGCAGCTTGGTTATTTGGGACAGCGTCGACACCGGGGAGCTGTTTTTT,CASSLVIWDSVDTGELFF
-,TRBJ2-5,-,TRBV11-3,TGTGCCAGCAGCTTATTACAGGGTGGCGTAGAGACCCAGTACTTC,CASSLLQGGVETQYF
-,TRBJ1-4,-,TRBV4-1,TGCGCCAGCAGCCAAGGGGGCCCCACAACTAATGAAAAACTGTTTTTT,CASSQGGPTTNEKLFF
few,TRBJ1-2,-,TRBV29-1,TGCAGCGTGGGAGGTTCGGGACCTAACTATGGCTACACCTTC,CSVGGSGPNYGYTF
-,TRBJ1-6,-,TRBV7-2,TGTGCCAGCAGCTTGGGGCAGGTCGCGGGAAATTCACCCCTCCACTTT,CASSLGQVAGNSPLHF